This T cell receptor (beta chain) is from a study of human T cells and chemical hapten exposure. Study-level results: Expanded TCR counts at PT1 were positively correlated with the patch test score.

Trimming removed 5 bases from V and 5 bases from J; junction bases left unmatched: 11. Germline assignment: CDR1 SEHNR and CDR2 FQNEAQ (reference sequence). The CDR3 runs to 16 residues. This clonotype has only one observation. Its antigen is unidentified. Original methodology: Sampled TCR counts reached a median of approximately 100,000 per sample, with values ranging from roughly 23,224 to 690,600. In TCRdb, the RACE reads were re-called with MiXCR into one record per CDR3 protein. The V and J calls and clone size are TCRdb's, not the authors'. Of fewer than 200,000 distinct CDR3 sequences in the sample, approximately 20% are singletons; the top ten hold under 8.5%. Time point described: patch test 1, 2 weeks after DPC sensitization. As for treatment: therapeutic diphenylcyclopropenone sensitization with weekly scalp DPC.

The receptor's source is a woman in her forties or fifties with alopecia areata. Some clones in this sample may be carry-over from other donors' samples. The J gene is TRBJ2-1, the V gene TRBV7-9; 8 bases map to TRBD2. Here the sequenced sample was whole blood, taken in connection with sensitization to the hapten diphenylcyclopropenone (DPC). The CDR3 bases are TGTGCCAGCAGCCAAAGCTTAGCGGGAACTAACAATGAGCAGTTCTTC. Its translation: CASSQSLAGTNNEQFF.